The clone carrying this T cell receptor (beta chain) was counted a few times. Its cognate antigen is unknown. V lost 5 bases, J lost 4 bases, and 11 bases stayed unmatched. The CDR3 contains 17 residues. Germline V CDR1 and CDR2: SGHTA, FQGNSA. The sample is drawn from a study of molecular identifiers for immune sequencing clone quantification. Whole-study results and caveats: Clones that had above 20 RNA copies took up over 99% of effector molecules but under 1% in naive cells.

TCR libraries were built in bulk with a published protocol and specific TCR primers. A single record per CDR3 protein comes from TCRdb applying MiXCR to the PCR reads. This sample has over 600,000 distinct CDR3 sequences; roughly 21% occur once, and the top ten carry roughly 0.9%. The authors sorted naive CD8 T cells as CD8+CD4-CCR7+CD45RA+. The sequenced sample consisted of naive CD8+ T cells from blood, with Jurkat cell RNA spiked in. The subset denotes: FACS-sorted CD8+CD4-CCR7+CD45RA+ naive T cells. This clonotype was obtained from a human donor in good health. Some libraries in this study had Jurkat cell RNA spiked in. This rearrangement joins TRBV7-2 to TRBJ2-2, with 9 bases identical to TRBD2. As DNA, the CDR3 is TGTGCCAGCAGCCCCCTGACTAGCGGATGGGGCACCGGGGAGCTGTTTTTT. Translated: CASSPLTSGWGTGELFF.